The 4 T cell receptor beta chains below were found in one sample sequenced in a study of CXCR4 blockade with PD-1 therapy in pancreatic cancer. The table came from immunoSEQ multiplex PCR; TCRdb's copy has only in-frame clones and leaves some out. The sample carries under 4,000 clones, around 45% recorded once. The sequenced sample was tumor tissue. The receptor source for this set is a human donor with pancreatic ductal adenocarcinoma.

The chain is built from TRBV19 and TRBJ1-1, with 7 bases aligning to TRBD1. The V gene end was trimmed by 8 bases and the J gene end by 1 base; junction bases not matched to a gene: 7. Germline CDR1 and CDR2: LNHDA and SQIVND (reference sequence). The CDR3 is 14 residues long. CDR3 bases: TGTGCCAGTGTTTTGGGACAGACGAACACTGAAGCTTTCTTT. It encodes CASVLGQTNTEAFF.

The CDR3 DNA follows: TGTGCCAGCAGTGAAACCAGGGCAGATACGCAGTATTTT. Amino acid sequence: CASSETRADTQYF. V gene TRBV2 combines with J gene TRBJ2-3; D might be TRBD1 (5 bases). Germline values: CDR1 SNHLY, CDR2 FYNNEI. The V end was cut by 2 bases, the J end by 4 bases, with 7 bases between. This CDR3 has 13 residues.

This sequence joins TRBV19 and TRBJ2-1; D remains unclear. Trimming took off 3 bases at V and 12 bases at J, with 9 bases between the two ends. This CDR3 has 11 amino acids. Germline loops: CDR1 LNHDA, CDR2 SQIVND (reference sequence). Here the CDR3 reads CASSIQLVQFF. CDR3 nucleotide sequence: TGTGCCAGTAGTATCCAGCTCGTGCAGTTCTTC.

V is TRBV11-3 and J is TRBJ1-3; tentatively, D is TRBD1 (6 bases). CDR1 and CDR2 from the germline V gene are SGHNT and YENEEA. Trimming cost V 1 base and J 1 base, with 8 bases left between them. The CDR3 sequence is 15 residues long. The CDR3 is CASSLVQGSGNTIYF. As DNA, the CDR3 is TGTGCCAGCAGCTTAGTTCAGGGGTCTGGAAACACCATATATTTT. Combining the CDR3 with reference TRBV11-3 and TRBJ1-3 gives the whole variable domain EAGVVQSPRYKIIEKKQPVAFWCNPISGHNTLYWYLQNLGQGPELLIRYENEEAVDDSQLPKDRFSAERLKGVDSTLKIQPAELGDSAVYLCASSLVQGSGNTIYFGEGSWLTVV.